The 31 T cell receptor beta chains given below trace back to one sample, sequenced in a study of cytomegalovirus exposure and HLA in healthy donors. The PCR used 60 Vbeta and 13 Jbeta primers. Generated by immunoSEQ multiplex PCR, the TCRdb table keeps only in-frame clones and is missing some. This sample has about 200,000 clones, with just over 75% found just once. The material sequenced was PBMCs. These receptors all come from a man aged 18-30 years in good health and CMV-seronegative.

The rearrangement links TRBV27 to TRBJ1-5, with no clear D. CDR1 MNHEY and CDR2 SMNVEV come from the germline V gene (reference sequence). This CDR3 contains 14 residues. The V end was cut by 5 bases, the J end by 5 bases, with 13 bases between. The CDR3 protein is CASSPRTDYQPQHF. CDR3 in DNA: TGTGCCAGCAGTCCCCGGACGGACTATCAGCCCCAGCATTTT.

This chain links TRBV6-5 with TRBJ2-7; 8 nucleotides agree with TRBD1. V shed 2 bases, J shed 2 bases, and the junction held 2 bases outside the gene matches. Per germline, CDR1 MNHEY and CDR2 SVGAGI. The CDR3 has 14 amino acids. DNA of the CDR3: TGTGCCAGCAGTTACGTACAGGGGGCCTACGAGCAGTACTTC. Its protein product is CASSYVQGAYEQYF.

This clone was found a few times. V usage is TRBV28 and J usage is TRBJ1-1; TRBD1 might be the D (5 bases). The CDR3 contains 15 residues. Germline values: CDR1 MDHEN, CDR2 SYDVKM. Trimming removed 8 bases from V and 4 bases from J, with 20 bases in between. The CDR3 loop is CASHYGGAGSTEAFF. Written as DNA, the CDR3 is TGTGCCAGCCACTATGGAGGGGCTGGGAGCACTGAAGCTTTCTTT.

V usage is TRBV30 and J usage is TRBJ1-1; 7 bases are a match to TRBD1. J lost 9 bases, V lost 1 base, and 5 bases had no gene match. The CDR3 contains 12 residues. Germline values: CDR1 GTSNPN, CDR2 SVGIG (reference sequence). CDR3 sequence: CAWSAGTAKAFF. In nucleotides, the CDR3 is TGTGCCTGGAGTGCAGGGACAGCTAAAGCTTTCTTT.

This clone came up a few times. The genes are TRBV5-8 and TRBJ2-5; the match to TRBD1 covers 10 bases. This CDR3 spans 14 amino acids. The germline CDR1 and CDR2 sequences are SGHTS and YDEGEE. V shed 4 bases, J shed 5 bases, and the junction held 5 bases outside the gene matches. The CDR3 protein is CASSGDRGMETQYF. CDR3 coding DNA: TGTGCCAGCAGCGGGGACAGGGGAATGGAGACCCAGTACTTC.

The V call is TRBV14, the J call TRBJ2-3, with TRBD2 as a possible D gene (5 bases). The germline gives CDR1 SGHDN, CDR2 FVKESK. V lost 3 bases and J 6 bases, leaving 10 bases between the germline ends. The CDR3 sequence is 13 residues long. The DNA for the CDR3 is TGTGCCAGCAGCCATAATAGGAGGGATACGCAGTATTTT. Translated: CASSHNRRDTQYF. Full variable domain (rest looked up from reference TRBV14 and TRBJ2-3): EAGVTQFPSHSVIEKGQTVTLRCDPISGHDNLYWYRRVMGKEIKFLLHFVKESKQDESGMPNNRFLAERTGGTYSTLKVQPAELEDSGVYFCASSHNRRDTQYFGPGTRLTVL.

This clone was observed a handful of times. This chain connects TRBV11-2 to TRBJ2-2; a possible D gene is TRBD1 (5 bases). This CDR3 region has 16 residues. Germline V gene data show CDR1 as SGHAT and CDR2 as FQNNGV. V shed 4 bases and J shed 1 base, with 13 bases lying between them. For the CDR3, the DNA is TGTGCCAGCAGCTCGATTGGGGCCCAGAACACCGGGGAGCTGTTTTTT. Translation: CASSSIGAQNTGELFF. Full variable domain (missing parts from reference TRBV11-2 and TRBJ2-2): EAGVAQSPRYKIIEKRQSVAFWCNPISGHATLYWYQQILGQGPKLLIQFQNNGVVDDSQLPKDRFSAERLKGVDSTLKIQPAKLEDSAVYLCASSSIGAQNTGELFFGEGSRLTVL.

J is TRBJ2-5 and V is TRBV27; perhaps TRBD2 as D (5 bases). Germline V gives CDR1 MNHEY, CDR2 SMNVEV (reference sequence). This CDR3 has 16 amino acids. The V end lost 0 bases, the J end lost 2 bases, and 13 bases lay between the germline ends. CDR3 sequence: CASSLSEVALQETQYF. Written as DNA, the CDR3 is TGTGCCAGCAGTTTATCGGAGGTAGCGCTACAAGAGACCCAGTACTTC.

The DNA of the CDR3 is TGTGCCAGCAGCGTACAGGGACAGCTCGGGGAGACCCAGTACTTC. The encoded protein is CASSVQGQLGETQYF. This chain links TRBV9 with TRBJ2-5; TRBD1 agrees at 7 bases. The CDR3 has 15 amino acids. V lost 1 base and J lost 5; bases outside the gene matches: 8. Germline assignment: CDR1 SGDLS and CDR2 YYNGEE.

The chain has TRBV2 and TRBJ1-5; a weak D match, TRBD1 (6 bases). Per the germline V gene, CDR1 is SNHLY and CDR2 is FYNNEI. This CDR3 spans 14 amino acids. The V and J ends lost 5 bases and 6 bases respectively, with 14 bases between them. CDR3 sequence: CASSRSQGPQPQHF. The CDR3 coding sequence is TGTGCCAGCAGTCGATCACAGGGCCCTCAGCCCCAGCATTTT.

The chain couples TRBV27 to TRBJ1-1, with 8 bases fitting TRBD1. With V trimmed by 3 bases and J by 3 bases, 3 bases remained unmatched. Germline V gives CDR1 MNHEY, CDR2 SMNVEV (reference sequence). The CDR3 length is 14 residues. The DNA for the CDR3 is TGTGCCAGCAGTTTCGCAGGGGGCCACACTGAAGCTTTCTTT. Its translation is CASSFAGGHTEAFF.

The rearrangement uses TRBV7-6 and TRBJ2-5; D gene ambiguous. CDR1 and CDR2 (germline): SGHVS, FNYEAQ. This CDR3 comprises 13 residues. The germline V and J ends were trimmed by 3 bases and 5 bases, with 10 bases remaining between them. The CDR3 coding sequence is TGTGCCAGCAGCTTCTCTTACCGGGAGACCCAGTACTTC. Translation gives CASSFSYRETQYF.

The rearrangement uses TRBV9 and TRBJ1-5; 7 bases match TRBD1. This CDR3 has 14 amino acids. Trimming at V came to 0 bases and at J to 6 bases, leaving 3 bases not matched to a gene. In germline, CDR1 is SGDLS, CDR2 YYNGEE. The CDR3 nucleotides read TGTGCCAGCAGCGTAGAGGGGGCAGGTCAGCCCCAGCATTTT. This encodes CASSVEGAGQPQHF.

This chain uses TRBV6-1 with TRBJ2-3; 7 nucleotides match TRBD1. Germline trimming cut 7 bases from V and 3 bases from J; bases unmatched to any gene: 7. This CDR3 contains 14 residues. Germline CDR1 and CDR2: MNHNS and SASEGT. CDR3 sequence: CASIPGQKTDTQYF. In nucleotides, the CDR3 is TGTGCCAGCATCCCGGGACAGAAAACAGATACGCAGTATTTT.

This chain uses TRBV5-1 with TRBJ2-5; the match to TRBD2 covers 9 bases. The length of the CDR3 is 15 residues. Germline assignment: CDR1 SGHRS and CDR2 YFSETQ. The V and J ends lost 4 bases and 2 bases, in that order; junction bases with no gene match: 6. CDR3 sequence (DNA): TGCGCCAGCAGCCGTCGGACTAGCGTGCAAGAGACCCAGTACTTC. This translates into CASSRRTSVQETQYF.

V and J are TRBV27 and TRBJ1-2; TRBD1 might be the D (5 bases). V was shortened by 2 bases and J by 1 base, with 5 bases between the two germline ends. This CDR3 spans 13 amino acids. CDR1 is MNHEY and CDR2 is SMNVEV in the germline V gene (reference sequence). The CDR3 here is CASSLQGNYGYTF. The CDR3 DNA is TGTGCCAGCAGTTTACAGGGTAACTATGGCTACACCTTC.

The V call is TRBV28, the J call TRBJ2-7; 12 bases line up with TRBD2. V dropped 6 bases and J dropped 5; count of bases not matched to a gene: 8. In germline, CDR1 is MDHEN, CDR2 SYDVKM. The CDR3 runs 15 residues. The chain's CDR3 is CASSHLAGGFNEQYF. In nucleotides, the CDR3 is TGTGCCAGCAGCCACCTAGCGGGAGGGTTTAACGAGCAGTACTTC.

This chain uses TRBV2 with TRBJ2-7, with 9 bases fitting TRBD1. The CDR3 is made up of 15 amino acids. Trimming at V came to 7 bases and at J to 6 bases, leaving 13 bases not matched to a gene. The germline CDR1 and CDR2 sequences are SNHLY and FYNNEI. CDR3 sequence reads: CASTFTGTGQGEQYF. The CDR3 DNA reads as TGTGCCAGCACCTTCACCGGGACAGGGCAAGGCGAGCAGTACTTC.

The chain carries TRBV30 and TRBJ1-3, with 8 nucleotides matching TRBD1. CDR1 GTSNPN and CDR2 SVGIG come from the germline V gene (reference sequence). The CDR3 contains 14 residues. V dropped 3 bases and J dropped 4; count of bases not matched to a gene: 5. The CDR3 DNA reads TGTGCCTGGAGACGCCCAGGGGGCGGAAACACCATATATTTT. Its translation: CAWRRPGGGNTIYF.

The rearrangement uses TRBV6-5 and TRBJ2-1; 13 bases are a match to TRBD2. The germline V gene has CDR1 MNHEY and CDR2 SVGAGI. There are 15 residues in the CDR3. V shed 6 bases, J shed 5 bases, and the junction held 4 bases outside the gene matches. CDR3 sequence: CASRGGTSGNNEQFF. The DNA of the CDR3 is TGTGCCAGCAGGGGCGGGACTAGCGGGAACAATGAGCAGTTCTTC.

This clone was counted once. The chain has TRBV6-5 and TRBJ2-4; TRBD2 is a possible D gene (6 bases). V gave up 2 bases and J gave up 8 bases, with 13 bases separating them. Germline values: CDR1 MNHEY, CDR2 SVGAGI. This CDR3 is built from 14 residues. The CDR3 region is CASSYRGGRYIQYF. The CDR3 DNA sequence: TGTGCCAGCAGTTACAGGGGAGGAAGATACATTCAGTACTTC.

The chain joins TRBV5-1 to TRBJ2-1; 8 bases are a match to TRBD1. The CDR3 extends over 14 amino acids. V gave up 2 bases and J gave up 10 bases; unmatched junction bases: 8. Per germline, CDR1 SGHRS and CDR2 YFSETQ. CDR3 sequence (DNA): TGCGCCAGCAGCTTAACCCGGACAGGGCAAGAGCAGTTCTTC. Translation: CASSLTRTGQEQFF. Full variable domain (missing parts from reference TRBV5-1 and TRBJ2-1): KAGVTQTPRYLIKTRGQQVTLSCSPISGHRSVSWYQQTPGQGLQFLFEYFSETQRNKGNFPGRFSGRQFSNSRSEMNVSTLELGDSALYLCASSLTRTGQEQFFGPGTRLTVL.

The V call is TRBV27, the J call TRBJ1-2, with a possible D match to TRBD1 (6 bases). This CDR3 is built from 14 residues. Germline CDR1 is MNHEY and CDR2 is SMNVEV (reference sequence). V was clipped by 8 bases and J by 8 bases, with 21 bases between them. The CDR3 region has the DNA TGTGCCAGCGCTATTGACAGGATGGTGGGGGGCTACACCTTC. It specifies CASAIDRMVGGYTF.

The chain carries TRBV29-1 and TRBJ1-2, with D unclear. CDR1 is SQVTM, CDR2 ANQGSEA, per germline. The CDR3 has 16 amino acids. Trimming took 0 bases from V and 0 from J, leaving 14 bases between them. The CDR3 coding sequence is TGCAGCGTTGAAGATCGGGGAGGGCAGGCTAACTATGGCTACACCTTC. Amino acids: CSVEDRGGQANYGYTF.

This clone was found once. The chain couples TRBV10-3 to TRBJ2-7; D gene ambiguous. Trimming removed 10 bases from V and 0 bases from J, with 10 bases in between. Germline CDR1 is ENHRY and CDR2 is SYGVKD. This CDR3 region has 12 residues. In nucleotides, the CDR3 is TGTGCCACGACCGGAGACTCCTACGAGCAGTACTTC. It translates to CATTGDSYEQYF.

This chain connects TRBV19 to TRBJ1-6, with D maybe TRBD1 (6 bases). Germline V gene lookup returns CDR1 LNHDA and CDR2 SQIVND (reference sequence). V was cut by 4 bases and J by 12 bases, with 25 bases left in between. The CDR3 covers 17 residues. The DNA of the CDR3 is TGTGCCAGTAGTACGCAAGCTAGGGGGGGTCTCTTAAAACCCCTCCACTTT. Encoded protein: CASSTQARGGLLKPLHF.

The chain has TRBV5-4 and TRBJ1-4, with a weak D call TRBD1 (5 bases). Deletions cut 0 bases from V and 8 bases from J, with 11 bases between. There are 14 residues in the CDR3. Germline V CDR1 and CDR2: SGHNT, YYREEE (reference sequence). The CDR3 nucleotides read TGTGCCAGCAGCTTGGCAGGGCCTCCCGAAAAACTGTTTTTT. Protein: CASSLAGPPEKLFF.

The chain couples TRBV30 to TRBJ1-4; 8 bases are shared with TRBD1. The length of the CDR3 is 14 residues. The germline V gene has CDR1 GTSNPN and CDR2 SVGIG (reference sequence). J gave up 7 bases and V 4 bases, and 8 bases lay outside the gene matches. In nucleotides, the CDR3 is TGTGCCTGGAAGGAGGGGACAGGCCTTGAAAAACTGTTTTTT. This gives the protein CAWKEGTGLEKLFF.

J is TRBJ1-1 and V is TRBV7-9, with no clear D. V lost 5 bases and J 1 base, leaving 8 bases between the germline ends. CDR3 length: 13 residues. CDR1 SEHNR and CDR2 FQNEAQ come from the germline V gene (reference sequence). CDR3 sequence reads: CASSRDWNTEAFF. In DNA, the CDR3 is TGTGCCAGCAGCAGAGATTGGAACACTGAAGCTTTCTTT.

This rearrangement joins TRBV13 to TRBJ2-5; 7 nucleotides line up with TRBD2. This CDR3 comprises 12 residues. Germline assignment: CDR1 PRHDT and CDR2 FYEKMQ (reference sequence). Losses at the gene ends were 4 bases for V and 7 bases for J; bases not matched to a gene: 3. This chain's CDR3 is CASSSGGGTQYF. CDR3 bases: TGTGCCAGCAGCTCGGGCGGGGGGACCCAGTACTTC.

As DNA, the CDR3 is TGTGCCAGCAGCTTTACCGGGACTAGCGGGAGGAGGAATGAGCAGTTCTTC. Encoded protein: CASSFTGTSGRRNEQFF. The chain carries TRBV7-8 and TRBJ2-1, with 15 bases identical to TRBD2. J was trimmed by 7 bases and V by 3 bases; bases with no gene match: 7. Germline V lookup: CDR1 SGHVS, CDR2 FQNEAQ. The CDR3 spans 17 residues.